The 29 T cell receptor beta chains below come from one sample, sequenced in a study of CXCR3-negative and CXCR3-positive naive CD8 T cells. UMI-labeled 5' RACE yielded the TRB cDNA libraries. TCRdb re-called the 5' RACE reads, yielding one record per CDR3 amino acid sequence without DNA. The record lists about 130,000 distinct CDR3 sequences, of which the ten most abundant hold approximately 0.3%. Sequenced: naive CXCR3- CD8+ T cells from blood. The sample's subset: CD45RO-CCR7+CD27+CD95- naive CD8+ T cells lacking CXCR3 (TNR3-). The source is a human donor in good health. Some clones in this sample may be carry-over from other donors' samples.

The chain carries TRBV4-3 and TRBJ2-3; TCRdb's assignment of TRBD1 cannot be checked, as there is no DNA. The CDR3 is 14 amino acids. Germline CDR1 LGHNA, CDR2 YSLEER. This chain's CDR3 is CASSPERGADTQYF.

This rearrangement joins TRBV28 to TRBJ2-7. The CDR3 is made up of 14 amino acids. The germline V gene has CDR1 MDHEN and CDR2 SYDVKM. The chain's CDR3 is CASSSVHSSYEQYF.

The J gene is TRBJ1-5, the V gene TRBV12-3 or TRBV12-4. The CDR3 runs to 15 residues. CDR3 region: CASSFIVDSNQPQHF.

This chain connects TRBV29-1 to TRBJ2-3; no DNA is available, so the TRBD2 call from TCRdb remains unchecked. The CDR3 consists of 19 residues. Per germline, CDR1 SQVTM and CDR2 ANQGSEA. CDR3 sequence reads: CSILLASGREGISTDTQYF.

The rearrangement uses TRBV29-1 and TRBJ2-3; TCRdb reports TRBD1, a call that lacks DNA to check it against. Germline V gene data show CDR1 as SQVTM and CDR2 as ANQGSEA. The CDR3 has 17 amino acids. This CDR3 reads CSVEELVGGLDTDTQYF.

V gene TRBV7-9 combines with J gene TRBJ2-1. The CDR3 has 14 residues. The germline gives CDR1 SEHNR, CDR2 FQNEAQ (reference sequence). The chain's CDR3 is CASSFQSSYNEQFF.

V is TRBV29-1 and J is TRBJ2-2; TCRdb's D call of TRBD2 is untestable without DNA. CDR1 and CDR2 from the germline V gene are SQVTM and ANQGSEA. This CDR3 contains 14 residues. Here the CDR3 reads CSVAGLVDTGELFF.

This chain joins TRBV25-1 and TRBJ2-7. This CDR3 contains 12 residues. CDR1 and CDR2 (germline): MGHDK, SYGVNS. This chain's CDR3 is CASSGPWAEQYF.

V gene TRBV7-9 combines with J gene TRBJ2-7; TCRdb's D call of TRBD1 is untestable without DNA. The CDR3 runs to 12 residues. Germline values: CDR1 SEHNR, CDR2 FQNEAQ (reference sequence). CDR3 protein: CASSSGDYEQYF.

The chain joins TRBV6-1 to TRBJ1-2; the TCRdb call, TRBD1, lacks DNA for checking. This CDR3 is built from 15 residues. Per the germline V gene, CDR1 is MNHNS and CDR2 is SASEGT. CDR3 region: CASSEADRADYGYTF.

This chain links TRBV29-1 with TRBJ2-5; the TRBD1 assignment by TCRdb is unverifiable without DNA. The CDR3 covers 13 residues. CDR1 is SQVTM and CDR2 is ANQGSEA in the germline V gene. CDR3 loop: CSVDRGWGETQYF.

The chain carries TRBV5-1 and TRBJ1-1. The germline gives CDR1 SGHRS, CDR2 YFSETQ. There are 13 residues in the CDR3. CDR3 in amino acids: CASSWVQNTEAFF.

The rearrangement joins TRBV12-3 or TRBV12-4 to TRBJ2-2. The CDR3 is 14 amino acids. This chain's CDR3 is CASSFRPNTGELFF.

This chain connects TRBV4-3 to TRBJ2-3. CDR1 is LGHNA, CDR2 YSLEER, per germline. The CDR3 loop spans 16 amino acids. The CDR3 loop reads CASSQEKIVGTDTQYF.

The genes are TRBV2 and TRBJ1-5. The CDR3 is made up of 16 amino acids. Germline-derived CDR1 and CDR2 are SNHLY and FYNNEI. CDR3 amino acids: CASSVYSQDYNQPQHF.

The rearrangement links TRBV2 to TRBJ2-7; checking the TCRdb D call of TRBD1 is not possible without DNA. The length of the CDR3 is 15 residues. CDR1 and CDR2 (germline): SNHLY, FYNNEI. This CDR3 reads CASSEATGLDYEQYF.

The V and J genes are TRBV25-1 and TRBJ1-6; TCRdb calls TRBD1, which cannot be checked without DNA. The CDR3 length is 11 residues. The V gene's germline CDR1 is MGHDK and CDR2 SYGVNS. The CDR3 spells CASGRGSPLQF.

CDR3 sequence: CASSNTRSASYEQYF. The chain joins TRBV28 to TRBJ2-7. The CDR3 is made up of 15 amino acids. Germline CDR1 MDHEN, CDR2 SYDVKM.

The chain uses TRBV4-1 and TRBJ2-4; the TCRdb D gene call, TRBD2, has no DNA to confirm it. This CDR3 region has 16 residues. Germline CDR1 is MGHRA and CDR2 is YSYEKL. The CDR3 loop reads CASSQMREGGPYIQYF.

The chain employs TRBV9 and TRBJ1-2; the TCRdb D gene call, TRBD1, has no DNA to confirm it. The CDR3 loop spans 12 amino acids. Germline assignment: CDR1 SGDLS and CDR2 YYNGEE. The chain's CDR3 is CASRGTGDGYTF. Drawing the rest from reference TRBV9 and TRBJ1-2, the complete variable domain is DSGVTQTPKHLITATGQRVTLRCSPRSGDLSVYWYQQSLDQGLQFLIQYYNGEERAKGNILERFSAQQFPDLHSELNLSSLELGDSALYFCASRGTGDGYTFGSGTRLTVV.

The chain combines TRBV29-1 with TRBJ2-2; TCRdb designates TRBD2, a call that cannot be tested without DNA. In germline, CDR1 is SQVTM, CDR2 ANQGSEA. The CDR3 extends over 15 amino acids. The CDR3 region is CSVVSGSSGAGELFF.

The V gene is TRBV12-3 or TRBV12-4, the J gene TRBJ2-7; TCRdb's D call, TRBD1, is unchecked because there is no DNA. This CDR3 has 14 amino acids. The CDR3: CASSSSGGAVEQYF.

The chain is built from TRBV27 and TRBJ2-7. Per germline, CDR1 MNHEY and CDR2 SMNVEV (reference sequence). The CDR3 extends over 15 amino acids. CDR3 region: CASSVFGGGSYEQYF.

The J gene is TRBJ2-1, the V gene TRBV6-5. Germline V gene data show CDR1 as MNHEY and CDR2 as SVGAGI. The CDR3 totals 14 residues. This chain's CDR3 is CASSYSGDYNEQFF.

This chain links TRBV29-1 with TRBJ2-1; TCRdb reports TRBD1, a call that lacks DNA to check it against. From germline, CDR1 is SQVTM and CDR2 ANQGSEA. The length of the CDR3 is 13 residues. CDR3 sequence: CSVKGLGGREQFF.

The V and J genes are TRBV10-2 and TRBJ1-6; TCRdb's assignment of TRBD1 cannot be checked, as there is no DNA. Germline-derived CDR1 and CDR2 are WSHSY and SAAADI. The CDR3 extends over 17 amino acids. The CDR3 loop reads CASIEAGAGSYNSPLHF.

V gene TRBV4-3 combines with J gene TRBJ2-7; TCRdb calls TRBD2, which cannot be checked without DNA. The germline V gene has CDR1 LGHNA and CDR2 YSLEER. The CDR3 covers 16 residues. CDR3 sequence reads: CASSQDVAGGSYEQYF.

The CDR3 loop is CGARESGWNEQFF. V and J are TRBV29-1 and TRBJ2-1; TCRdb picks TRBD1, but there is no DNA to check that call. Germline lookup yields CDR1 SQVTM and CDR2 ANQGSEA. The CDR3 consists of 13 residues.

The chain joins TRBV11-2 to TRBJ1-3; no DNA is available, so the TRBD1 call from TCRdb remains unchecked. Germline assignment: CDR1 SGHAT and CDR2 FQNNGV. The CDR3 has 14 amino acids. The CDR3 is CASTTGLSGNTIYF.